This T cell receptor (beta chain) was retrieved from a study of shared clonotypes between healthy human individuals. Across the whole study: Donors had three CD4 naive, three CD4 memory, two CD8 naive and one CD8 memory plate apiece.

Findings and caveats of the study: A reduction in generation probabilities was seen for non-shared clonotypes relative to those shared by all four donors.

Germline CDR1 is WSHSY and CDR2 is SAAADI. The CDR3 is 14 amino acids. V lost 2 bases and J lost 1, with 6 bases in between. Concerning this clone: Antigen specificity is unknown.

Cells designated naive CD8 were CD45RO-negative and were positively selected for CCR7, with terminally differentiated effector memory CD45RA+ cells excluded. Donors were healthy HIV-negative adults without recent acute infections or vaccinations. Profiling relied on immunoSEQ multiplex PCR, and the TCRdb table lists in-frame clones only, not all of them. The repertoire consists of about 2.2 million clones, with about 93% occurring once and the leading ten covering roughly 1.7%. Sequencing was performed on naive CD8+ T cells from PBMCs. This TCR came from a man aged 18 to 29 in good health. Some clones in this sample may be carry-over from other donors' samples. This rearrangement joins TRBV10-2 to TRBJ1-5, with D perhaps matching TRBD1 (5 bases). The CDR3 bases are TGCGCCAGCAGTGAGAGGGGAAGCAATCAGCCCCAGCATTTT. Translating gives CASSERGSNQPQHF.